The source of this T cell receptor (beta chain) is a study of neurological immune-mediated disorders. The CDR3 is made up of 13 amino acids. Germline V gives CDR1 SGHNT, CDR2 YENEEA. The V and J ends lost 4 bases and 3 bases respectively, with 9 bases between them. For this clonotype: Its antigen is undetermined.

Study-wide findings and caveats: It was HTLV-1-associated myelopathy that showed the most TCR clonal expansion, while multiple sclerosis showed the least, falling below healthy controls. Across subjects, expanded clones had no CDR3 amino acid sequences in common, pointing to private repertoires in all groups.

The method for making cDNA was 5'RACE, and it used 10-nucleotide random UMIs. Sequencing of 15-18 subjects in each run yielded over 180 million TCR-beta sequences. MiXCR was run by TCRdb on the 5' RACE reads, yielding one entry per CDR3 protein. The data contain about 30,000 distinct CDR3 sequences, approximately 5% of them singletons. This clonotype originated in a woman between 50 and 59 years old in good health. The sequenced sample consisted of CD4+ T cells from blood. J is TRBJ2-5 and V is TRBV11-3; no definite D call. CDR3 in DNA: TGTGCCAGCAGCTCGAACGCAGAAGAGACCCAGTACTTC. It specifies CASSSNAEETQYF.